The 3 T cell receptor beta chains given below trace back to one sample, sequenced in a study of T cell changes during pregnancy in multiple sclerosis. Assay: immunoSEQ multiplex PCR; the TCRdb copy retains only in-frame clones and omits some. Of 65,000 to 85,000 clones detected, around 94% appear once; the ten largest clones hold about 1%. The sample consisted of peripheral blood, taken in the second trimester of pregnancy. The receptors here all came from a female donor in good health, enrolled as a control in a pregnancy study.

The chain links TRBV7-5 to TRBJ2-7; the table's D call TRBD2 went unverified against the DNA. TRBV7-5 is a pseudogene segment. There are 19 residues in the CDR3. This CDR3 reads CARSLEQLVVTGYQDEQYF. CDR3 bases: TGTGCCAGAAGCTTGGAACAATTAGTTGTGACGGGATACCAGGACGAGCAGTACTTC.

The DNA of the CDR3 is TGTGCCAGCAGCTTGGGTCAGAATGGCTACACCTTC. Residues: CASSLGQNGYTF. The rearrangement links TRBV5-6 to TRBJ1-2, with no clear D. Germline CDR1 is SGHDT and CDR2 is YYEEEE. The length of the CDR3 is 12 residues. Trimming shortened V by 0 bases and J by 6 bases, and 6 bases separated the two germline ends.

CDR3 sequence: CASSLGLAGVGEQFF. The CDR3 DNA sequence: TGCGCCAGCAGCTTGGGACTAGCGGGAGTGGGAGAGCAGTTCTTC. V usage is TRBV5-1 and J usage is TRBJ2-1, with 12 bases lining up with TRBD2. The CDR3 runs 15 residues. The germline V gene encodes CDR1 SGHRS and CDR2 YFSETQ. Trimming at V came to 0 bases and at J to 10 bases, leaving 5 bases not matched to a gene. The whole variable domain, filled in from reference TRBV5-1 and TRBJ2-1, reads KAGVTQTPRYLIKTRGQQVTLSCSPISGHRSVSWYQQTPGQGLQFLFEYFSETQRNKGNFPGRFSGRQFSNSRSEMNVSTLELGDSALYLCASSLGLAGVGEQFFGPGTRLTVL.